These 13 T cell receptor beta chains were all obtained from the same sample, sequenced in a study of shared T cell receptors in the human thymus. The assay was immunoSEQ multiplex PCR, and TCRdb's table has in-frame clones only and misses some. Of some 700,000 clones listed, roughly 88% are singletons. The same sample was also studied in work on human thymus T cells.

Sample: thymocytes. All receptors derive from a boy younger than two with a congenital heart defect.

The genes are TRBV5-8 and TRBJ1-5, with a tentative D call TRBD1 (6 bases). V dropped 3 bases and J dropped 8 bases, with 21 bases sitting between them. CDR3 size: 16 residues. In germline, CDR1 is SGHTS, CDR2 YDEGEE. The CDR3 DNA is TGTGCCAGCAGCTCCCCCGGGACACAAACAAGCGAGCCCCAGCATTTT. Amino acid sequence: CASSSPGTQTSEPQHF.

This CDR3 reads CARPNRDRGEYEQYF. As DNA, the CDR3 is TGTGCCAGACCTAACCGGGACAGGGGGGAGTACGAGCAGTACTTC. V is TRBV21-1 and J is TRBJ2-7; the D call TRBD1 from the table was never checked on the DNA. TRBV21-1 has pseudogene status. The CDR3 is made up of 15 amino acids.

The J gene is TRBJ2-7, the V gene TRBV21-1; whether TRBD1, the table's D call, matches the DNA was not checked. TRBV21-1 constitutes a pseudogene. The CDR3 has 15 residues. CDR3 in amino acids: CASSKIGDRGCEQYF. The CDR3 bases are TGTGCCAGCAGCAAAATCGGGGACAGGGGTTGCGAGCAGTACTTC.

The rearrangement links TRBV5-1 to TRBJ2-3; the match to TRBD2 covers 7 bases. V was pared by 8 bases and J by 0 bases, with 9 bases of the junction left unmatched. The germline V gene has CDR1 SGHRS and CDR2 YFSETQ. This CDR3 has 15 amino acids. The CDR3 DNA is TGCGCCAGTCGCCGAAGTAGCGGGAGCACAGATACGCAGTATTTT. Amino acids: CASRRSSGSTDTQYF.

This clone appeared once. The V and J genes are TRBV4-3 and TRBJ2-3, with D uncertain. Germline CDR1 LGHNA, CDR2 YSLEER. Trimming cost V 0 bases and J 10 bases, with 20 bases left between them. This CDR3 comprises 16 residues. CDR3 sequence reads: CASSQDFSVETRPQYF. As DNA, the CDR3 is TGCGCCAGCAGCCAAGATTTTTCCGTAGAAACGAGGCCGCAGTATTTT.

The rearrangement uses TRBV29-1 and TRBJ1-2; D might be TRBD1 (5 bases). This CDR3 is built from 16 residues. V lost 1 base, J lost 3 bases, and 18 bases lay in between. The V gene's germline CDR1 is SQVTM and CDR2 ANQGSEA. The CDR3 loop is CSVEVGKRGLDYGYTF. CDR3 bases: TGCAGCGTTGAAGTGGGGAAGCGGGGGTTGGACTATGGCTACACCTTC.

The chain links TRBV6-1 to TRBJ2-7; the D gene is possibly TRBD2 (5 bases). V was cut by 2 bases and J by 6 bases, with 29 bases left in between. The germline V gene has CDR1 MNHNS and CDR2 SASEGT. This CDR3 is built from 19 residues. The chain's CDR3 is CASSERTGKGAARRSEQYF. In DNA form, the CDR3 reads TGTGCCAGCAGTGAAAGGACCGGGAAGGGAGCGGCACGGAGGAGCGAGCAGTACTTC.

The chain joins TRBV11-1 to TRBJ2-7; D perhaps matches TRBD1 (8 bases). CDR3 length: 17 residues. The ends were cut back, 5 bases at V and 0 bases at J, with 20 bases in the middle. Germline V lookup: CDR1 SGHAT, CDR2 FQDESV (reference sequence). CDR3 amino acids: CASSPSLQGGSSYEQYF. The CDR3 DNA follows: TGTGCCAGCAGCCCTTCTTTACAGGGGGGGAGCTCCTACGAGCAGTACTTC.

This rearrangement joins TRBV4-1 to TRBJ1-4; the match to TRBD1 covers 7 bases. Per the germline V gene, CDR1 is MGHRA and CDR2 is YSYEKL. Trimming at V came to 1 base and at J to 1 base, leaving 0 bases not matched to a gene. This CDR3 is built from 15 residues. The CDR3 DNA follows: TGCGCCAGCAGCCAAGGGACAGGAACTAATGAAAAACTGTTTTTT. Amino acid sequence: CASSQGTGTNEKLFF.

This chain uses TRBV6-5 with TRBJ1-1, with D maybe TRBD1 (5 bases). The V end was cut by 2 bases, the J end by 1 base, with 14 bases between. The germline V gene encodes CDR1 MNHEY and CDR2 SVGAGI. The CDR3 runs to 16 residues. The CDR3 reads CASSYRQGGKNTEAFF. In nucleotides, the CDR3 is TGTGCCAGCAGTTACCGGCAGGGAGGGAAGAACACTGAAGCTTTCTTT.

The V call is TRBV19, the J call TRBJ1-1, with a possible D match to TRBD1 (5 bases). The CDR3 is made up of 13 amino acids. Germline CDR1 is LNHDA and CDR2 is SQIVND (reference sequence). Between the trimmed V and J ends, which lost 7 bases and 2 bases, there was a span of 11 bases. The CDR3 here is CASIQGGNTEAFF. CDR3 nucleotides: TGTGCCAGTATCCAGGGAGGAAACACTGAAGCTTTCTTT. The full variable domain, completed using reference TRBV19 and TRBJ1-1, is DGGITQSPKYLFRKEGQNVTLSCEQNLNHDAMYWYRQDPGQGLRLIYYSQIVNDFQKGDIAEGYSVSREKKESFPLTVTSAQKNPTAFYLCASIQGGNTEAFFGQGTRLTVV.

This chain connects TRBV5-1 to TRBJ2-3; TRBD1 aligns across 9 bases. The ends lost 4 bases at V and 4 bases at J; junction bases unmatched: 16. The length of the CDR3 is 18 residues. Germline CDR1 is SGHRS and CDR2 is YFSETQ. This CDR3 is CASSGASLQGAVADTQYF. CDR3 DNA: TGCGCCAGCAGCGGGGCGAGTCTACAGGGGGCAGTCGCAGATACGCAGTATTTT.

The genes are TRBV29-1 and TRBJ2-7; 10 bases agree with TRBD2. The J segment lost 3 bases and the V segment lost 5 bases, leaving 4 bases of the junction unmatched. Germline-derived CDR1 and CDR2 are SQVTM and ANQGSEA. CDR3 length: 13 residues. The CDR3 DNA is TGCAGCGTTAAGCGGGAGGGGGGCTACGAGCAGTACTTC. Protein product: CSVKREGGYEQYF.